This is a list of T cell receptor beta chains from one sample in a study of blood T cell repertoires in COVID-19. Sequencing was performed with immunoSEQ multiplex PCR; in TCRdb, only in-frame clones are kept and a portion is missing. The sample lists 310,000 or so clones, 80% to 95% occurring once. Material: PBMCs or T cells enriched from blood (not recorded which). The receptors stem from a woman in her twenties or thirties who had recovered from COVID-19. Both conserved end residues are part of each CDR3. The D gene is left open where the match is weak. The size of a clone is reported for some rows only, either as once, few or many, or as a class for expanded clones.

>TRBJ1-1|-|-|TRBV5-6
CASSSPVGVNTEAFF
TGTGCCAGCAGCTCTCCGGTGGGCGTGAACACTGAAGCTTTCTTT
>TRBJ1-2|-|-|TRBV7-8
CASSLGLTAAYGYTF
TGTGCCAGCAGCTTAGGGTTGACTGCAGCCTATGGCTACACCTTC
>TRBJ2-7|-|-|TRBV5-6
CASSQGFYEQYF
TGTGCCAGCAGCCAGGGGTTCTACGAGCAGTACTTC
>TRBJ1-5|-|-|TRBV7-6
CASSPQGGSNQPQHF
TGTGCCAGCAGCCCCCAAGGCGGAAGCAATCAGCCCCAGCATTTT
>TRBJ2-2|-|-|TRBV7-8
CASSLGLVSTGELFF
TGTGCCAGCAGCTTAGGATTGGTTAGCACCGGGGAGCTGTTTTTT
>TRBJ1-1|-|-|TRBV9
CASSVGGGVHTEAFF
TGTGCCAGCAGCGTAGGCGGCGGGGTACACACTGAAGCTTTCTTT
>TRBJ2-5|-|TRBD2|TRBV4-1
CASSQGGTSGRRETQYF
TGCGCCAGCAGCCAAGGGGGGACTAGCGGGAGGCGGGAGACCCAGTACTTC
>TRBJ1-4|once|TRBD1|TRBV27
CASRGTGLFEKLFF
TGTGCCAGCAGGGGGACAGGTCTGTTTGAAAAACTGTTTTTT
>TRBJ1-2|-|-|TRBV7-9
CASSEGDYTF
TGTGCCAGCAGCGAGGGGGACTACACCTTC
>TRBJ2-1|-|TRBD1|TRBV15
CATSRVGRQGTSNEQFF
TGTGCCACCAGCAGAGTTGGCCGACAGGGAACGTCAAATGAGCAGTTCTTC
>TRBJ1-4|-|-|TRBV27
CASSWARGRNEKLFF
TGTGCCAGCAGTTGGGCCAGGGGACGAAATGAAAAACTGTTTTTT
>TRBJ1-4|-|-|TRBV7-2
CASSLMDTSEKLFF
TGTGCCAGCAGCTTAATGGACACCAGCGAAAAACTGTTTTTT
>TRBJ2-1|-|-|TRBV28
CASTTGLRAYNEQFF
TGTGCCAGCACAACAGGGCTCCGAGCCTACAATGAGCAGTTCTTC
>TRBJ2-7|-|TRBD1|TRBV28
CASDFGRDRVYEQYF
TGTGCCAGCGACTTCGGGCGGGACAGGGTCTACGAGCAGTACTTC
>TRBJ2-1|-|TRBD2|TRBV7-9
CASSLIAGAINEQFF
TGTGCCAGCAGCTTAATAGCGGGGGCCATCAATGAGCAGTTCTTC
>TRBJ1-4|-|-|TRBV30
CAWSRGSNEKLFF
TGTGCCTGGAGTAGGGGCTCCAATGAAAAACTGTTTTTT
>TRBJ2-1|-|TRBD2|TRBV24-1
CATSETGTSLIYEQFF
TGTGCCACCAGTGAGACCGGGACTAGTCTAATCTATGAGCAGTTCTTC
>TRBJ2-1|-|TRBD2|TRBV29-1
CSVEDYTAGGPLAQFF
TGCAGCGTTGAAGATTATACTGCGGGAGGGCCGTTGGCGCAGTTCTTC
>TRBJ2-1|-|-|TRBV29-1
CSVAETNYNEQFF
TGCAGCGTTGCGGAGACCAACTACAATGAGCAGTTCTTC
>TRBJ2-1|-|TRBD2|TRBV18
CASSPRGLADEQFF
TGTGCCAGCTCACCAAGGGGACTAGCTGATGAGCAGTTCTTC
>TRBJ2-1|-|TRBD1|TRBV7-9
CASSLRQGRHNEQFF
TGTGCCAGCAGCTTGAGACAGGGGCGACACAATGAGCAGTTCTTC
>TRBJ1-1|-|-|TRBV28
CASSYADMNTEAFF
TGTGCCAGCAGTTACGCAGATATGAACACTGAAGCTTTCTTT
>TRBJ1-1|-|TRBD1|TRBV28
CASSPMGQGATKTFF
TGTGCCAGCAGTCCAATGGGACAGGGGGCAACGAAAACTTTCTTT
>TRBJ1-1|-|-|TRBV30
CAWTGQMGTEAFF
TGTGCCTGGACCGGACAAATGGGGACTGAAGCTTTCTTT
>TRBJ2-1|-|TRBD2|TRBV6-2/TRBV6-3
CASSNPGLTIEFF
TGTGCCAGCAGCAATCCGGGACTAACTATTGAGTTCTTC
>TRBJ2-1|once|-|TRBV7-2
CASRVRGGGSYNEQFF
TGTGCCAGCAGGGTACGGGGAGGGGGGTCCTACAATGAGCAGTTCTTC
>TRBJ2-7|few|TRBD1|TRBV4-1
CASSQEEGGPGQEIYEQYF
TGCGCCAGCAGCCAAGAAGAAGGGGGTCCTGGACAGGAGATTTACGAGCAGTACTTC
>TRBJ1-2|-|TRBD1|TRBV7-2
CASSSSRTGGTNYGYTF
TGTGCCAGCAGCTCTTCTCGGACAGGGGGCACAAACTATGGCTACACCTTC
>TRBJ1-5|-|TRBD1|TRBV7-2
CASSLARQGAGQPQHF
TGTGCCAGCAGCTTAGCGCGGCAGGGGGCGGGTCAGCCCCAGCATTTT
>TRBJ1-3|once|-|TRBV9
CASSRDNSGNTIYF
TGTGCCAGCAGTCGAGACAACTCTGGAAACACCATATATTTT
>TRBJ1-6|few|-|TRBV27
CATKSSYNSPLHF
TGTGCCACCAAGAGCTCCTATAATTCACCCCTCCACTTT
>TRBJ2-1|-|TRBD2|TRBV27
CASSFTGLAGGNEQFF
TGTGCCAGCAGTTTCACGGGACTAGCGGGAGGAAATGAGCAGTTCTTC